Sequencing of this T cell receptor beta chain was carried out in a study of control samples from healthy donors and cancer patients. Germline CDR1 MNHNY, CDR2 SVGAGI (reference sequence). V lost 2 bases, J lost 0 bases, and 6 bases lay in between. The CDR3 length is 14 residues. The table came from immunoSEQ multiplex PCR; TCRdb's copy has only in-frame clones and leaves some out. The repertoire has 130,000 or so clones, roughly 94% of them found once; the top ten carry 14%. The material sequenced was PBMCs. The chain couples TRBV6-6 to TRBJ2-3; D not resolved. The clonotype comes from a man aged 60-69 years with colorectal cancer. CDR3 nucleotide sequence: TGTGCCAGCAGTTACCGGCAGAGCACAGATACGCAGTATTTT. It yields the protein CASSYRQSTDTQYF.